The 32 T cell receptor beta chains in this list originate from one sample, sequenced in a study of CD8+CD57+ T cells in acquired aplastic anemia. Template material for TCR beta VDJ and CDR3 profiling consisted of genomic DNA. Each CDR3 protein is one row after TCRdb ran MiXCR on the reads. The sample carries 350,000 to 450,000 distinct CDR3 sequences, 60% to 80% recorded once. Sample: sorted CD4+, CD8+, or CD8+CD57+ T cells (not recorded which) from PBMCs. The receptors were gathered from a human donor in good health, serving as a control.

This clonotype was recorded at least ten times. DNA of the CDR3: TGTGCCTGGAGTGTGAGGTCCAGGGGCAATCAGCCCCAGCATTTT. Protein sequence: CAWSVRSRGNQPQHF. The chain joins TRBV30 to TRBJ1-5; D may be TRBD1 (5 bases). The CDR3 contains 15 residues. Germline lookup yields CDR1 GTSNPN and CDR2 SVGIG (reference sequence). The germline V and J ends were trimmed by 0 bases and 2 bases, with 11 bases remaining between them.

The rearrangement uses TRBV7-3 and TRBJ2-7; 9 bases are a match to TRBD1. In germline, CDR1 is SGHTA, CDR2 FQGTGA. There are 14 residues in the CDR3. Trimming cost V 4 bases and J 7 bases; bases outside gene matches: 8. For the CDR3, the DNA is TGTGCCAGCAGCTCCGGGACAGGGTCGCAAGAGCAGTACTTC. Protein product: CASSSGTGSQEQYF.

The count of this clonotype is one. This CDR3 is CAISDIAGHVLTF. DNA of the CDR3: TGTGCCATCAGTGATATAGCGGGTCACGTCCTGACTTTC. The V call is TRBV10-3, the J call TRBJ2-6; 7 bases agree with TRBD2. The CDR3 is 13 amino acids. Germline CDR1 is ENHRY and CDR2 is SYGVKD. The V gene end was trimmed by 3 bases and the J gene end by 11 bases; junction bases not matched to a gene: 4.

This chain's CDR3 is CASSARAWGLAGLNEQFF. In DNA form, the CDR3 reads TGTGCCAGCAGCGCGAGAGCCTGGGGACTAGCGGGGTTAAATGAGCAGTTCTTC. This chain uses TRBV7-2 with TRBJ2-1, with 13 bases identical to TRBD2. Germline V gives CDR1 SGHTA, CDR2 FQGNSA. V was pared by 5 bases and J by 7 bases, with 14 bases of the junction left unmatched. The CDR3 spans 18 residues.

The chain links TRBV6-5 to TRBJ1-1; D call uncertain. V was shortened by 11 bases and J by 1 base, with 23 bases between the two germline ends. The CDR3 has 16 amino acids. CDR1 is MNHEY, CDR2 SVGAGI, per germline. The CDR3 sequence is CALEDWVGLGNTEAFF. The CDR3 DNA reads TGTGCCCTTGAAGACTGGGTAGGGTTGGGGAACACTGAAGCTTTCTTT.

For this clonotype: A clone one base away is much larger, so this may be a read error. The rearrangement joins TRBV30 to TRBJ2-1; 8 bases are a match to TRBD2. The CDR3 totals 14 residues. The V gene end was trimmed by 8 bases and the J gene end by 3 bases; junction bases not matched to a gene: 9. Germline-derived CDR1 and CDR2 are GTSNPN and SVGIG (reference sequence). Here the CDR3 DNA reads TGTGCCAGGTTAGCGGGGAGCTTCTACAATGAGCAGTTCTTC. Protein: CARLAGSFYNEQFF.

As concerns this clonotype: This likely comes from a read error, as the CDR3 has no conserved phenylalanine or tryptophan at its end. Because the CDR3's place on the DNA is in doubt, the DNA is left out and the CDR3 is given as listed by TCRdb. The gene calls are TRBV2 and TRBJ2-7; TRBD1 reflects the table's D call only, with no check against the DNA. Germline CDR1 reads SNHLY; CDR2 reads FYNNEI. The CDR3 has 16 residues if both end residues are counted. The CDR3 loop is CASSLTTGGGQPQHFG.

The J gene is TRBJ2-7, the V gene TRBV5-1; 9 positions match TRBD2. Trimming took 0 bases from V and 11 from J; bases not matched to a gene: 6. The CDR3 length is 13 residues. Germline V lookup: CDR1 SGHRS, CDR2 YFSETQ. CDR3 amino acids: CASSLEGTSKEYF. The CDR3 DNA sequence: TGCGCCAGCAGCTTGGAAGGGACTAGCAAGGAGTACTTC.

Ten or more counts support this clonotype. This CDR3 is CSARHHEGLATNEQFF. CDR3 bases: TGCAGTGCTAGGCACCACGAGGGGCTAGCGACGAATGAGCAGTTCTTC. The chain couples TRBV20-1 to TRBJ2-1; maybe TRBD2 (6 bases). Germline values: CDR1 DFQATT, CDR2 SNEGSKA (reference sequence). Trimming shortened V by 3 bases and J by 7 bases, and 22 bases separated the two germline ends. This CDR3 has 16 residues.

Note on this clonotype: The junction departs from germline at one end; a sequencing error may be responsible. In nucleotides, the CDR3 is TGTGCCAGCAGTGAAAAGGATAGCAATGAGCCCCGGCATTTT. Its translation: CASSEKDSNEPRHF. The V and J genes are TRBV7-3 and TRBJ1-5; D is unclear. This CDR3 spans 14 amino acids. Per germline, CDR1 SGHTA and CDR2 FQGTGA.

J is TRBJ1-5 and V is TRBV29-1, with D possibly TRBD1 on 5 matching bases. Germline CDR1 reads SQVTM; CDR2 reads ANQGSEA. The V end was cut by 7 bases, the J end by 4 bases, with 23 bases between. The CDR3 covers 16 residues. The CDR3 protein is CSGSKGPGPGNQPQHF. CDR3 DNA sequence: TGCAGCGGCAGCAAAGGACCGGGACCGGGGAATCAGCCCCAGCATTTT.

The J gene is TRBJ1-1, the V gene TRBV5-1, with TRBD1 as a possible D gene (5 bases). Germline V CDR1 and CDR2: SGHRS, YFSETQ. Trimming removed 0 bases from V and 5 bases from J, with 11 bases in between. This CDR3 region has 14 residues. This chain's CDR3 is CASSLETRETEAFF. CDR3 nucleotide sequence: TGCGCCAGCAGCTTGGAGACCAGGGAGACTGAAGCTTTCTTT.

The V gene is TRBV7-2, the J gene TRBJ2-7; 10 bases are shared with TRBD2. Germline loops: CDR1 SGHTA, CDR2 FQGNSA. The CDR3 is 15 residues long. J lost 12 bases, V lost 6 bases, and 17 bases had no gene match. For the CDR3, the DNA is TGTGCCAGCAGTGTAGCGGGAGGACAGGCCTTTCGGGGGTACTTC. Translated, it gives CASSVAGGQAFRGYF.

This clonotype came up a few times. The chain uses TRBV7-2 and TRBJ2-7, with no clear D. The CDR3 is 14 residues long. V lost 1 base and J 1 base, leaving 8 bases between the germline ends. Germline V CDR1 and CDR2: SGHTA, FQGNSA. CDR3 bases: TGTGCCAGCAGCTTAGAACCGGCGTCCTACGAGCAGTACTTC. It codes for CASSLEPASYEQYF.

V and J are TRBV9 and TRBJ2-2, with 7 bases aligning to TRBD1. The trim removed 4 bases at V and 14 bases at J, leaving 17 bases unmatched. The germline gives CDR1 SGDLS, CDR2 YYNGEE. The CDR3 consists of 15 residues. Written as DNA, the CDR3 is TGTGCCAGCAGCCGGACAGGAGAATATTCACGGGTCCTGTTTTTT. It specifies CASSRTGEYSRVLFF. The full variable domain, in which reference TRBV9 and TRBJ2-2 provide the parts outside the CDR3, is DSGVTQTPKHLITATGQRVTLRCSPRSGDLSVYWYQQSLDQGLQFLIQYYNGEERAKGNILERFSAQQFPDLHSELNLSSLELGDSALYFCASSRTGEYSRVLFFGEGSRLTVL.

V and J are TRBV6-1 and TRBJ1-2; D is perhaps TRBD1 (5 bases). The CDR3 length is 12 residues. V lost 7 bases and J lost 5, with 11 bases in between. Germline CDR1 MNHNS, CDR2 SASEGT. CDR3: CASIGTEYGYTF. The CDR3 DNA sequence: TGTGCCAGCATAGGGACGGAGTATGGCTACACCTTC.

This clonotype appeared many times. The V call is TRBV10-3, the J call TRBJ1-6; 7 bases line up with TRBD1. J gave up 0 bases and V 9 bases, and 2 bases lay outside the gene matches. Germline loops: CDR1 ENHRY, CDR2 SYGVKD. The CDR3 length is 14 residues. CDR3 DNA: TGTGCCATAGGGGACAGCTCCTATAATTCACCCCTCCACTTT. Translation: CAIGDSSYNSPLHF.

The CDR3 protein is CASSQGTGGPNEQYF. In DNA form, the CDR3 reads TGTGCCAGCAGCCAAGGTACCGGGGGTCCTAATGAGCAGTACTTC. The chain recombines TRBV7-7 with TRBJ2-7; perhaps TRBD2 as D (6 bases). Trimming took off 5 bases at V and 7 bases at J, with 21 bases between the two ends. CDR3 size: 15 residues. The germline CDR1 and CDR2 sequences are SSHAT and FNYEAQ (reference sequence).

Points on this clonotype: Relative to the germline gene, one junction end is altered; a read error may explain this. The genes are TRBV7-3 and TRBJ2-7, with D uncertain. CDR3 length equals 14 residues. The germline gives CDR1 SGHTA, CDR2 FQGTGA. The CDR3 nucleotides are TGTGCCAGCAGCTTATACAGTAACTATGGCTACACCTTCTTC. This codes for CASSLYSNYGYTFF.

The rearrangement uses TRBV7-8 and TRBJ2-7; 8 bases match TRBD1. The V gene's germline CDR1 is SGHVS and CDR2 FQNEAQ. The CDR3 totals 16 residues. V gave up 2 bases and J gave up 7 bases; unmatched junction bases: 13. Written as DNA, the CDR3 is TGTGCCAGCAGCTTACACGGCGGGACAGGCCCTAGGGAGCAGTACTTC. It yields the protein CASSLHGGTGPREQYF. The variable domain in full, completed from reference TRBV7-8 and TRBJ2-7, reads GAGVSQSPRYKVAKRGQDVALRCDPISGHVSLFWYQQALGQGPEFLTYFQNEAQLDKSGLPSDRFFAERPEGSVSTLKIQRTQQEDSAVYLCASSLHGGTGPREQYFGPGTRLTVT.

CDR3: CASSLTGGRDEQYF. CDR3 DNA: TGTGCCAGCAGCTTAACAGGGGGACGAGATGAGCAGTACTTC. V gene TRBV13 combines with J gene TRBJ2-7, with 8 bases matching TRBD1. The CDR3 totals 14 residues. V lost 2 bases and J lost 7; bases outside the gene matches: 7. Per the germline V gene, CDR1 is PRHDT and CDR2 is FYEKMQ (reference sequence).

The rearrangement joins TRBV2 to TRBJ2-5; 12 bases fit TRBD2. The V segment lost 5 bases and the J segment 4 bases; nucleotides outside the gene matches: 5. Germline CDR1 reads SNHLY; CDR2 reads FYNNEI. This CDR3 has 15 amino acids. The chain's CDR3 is CASSRLAGVGETQYF. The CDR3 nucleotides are TGTGCCAGCAGTCGACTAGCGGGAGTCGGAGAGACCCAGTACTTC.

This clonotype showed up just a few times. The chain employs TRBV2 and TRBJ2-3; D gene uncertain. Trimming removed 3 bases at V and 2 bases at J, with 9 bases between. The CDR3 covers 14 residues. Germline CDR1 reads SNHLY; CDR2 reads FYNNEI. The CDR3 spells CASSDVGTTDTQYF. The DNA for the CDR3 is TGTGCCAGCAGTGACGTAGGTACCACAGATACGCAGTATTTT.

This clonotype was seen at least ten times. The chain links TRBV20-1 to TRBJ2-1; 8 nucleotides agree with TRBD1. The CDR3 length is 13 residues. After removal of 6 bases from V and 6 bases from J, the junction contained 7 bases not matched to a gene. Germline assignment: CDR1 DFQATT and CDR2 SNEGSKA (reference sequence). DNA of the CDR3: TGCAGTGCCACTTGGACAGGGATCAATGAGCAGTTCTTC. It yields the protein CSATWTGINEQFF.

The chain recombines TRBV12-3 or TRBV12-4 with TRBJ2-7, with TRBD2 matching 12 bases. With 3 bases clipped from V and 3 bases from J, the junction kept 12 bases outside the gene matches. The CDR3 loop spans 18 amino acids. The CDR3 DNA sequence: TGTGCCAGCAGTTTTTCCGTACTAGCGGGGGGCCTAGTCTACGAGCAGTACTTC. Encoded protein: CASSFSVLAGGLVYEQYF.

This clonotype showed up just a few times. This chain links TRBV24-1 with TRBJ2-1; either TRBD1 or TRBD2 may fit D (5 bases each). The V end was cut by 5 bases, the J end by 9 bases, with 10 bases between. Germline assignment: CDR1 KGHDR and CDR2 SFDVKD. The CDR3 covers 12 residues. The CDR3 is CATSGGRGEQFF. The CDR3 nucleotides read TGTGCCACCAGTGGGGGCCGGGGTGAGCAGTTCTTC.

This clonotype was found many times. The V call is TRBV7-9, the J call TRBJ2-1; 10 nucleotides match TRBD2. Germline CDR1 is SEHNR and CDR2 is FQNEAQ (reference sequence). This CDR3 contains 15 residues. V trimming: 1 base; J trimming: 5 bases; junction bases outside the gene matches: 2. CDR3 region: CASSLGLAGDNEQFF. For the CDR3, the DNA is TGTGCCAGCAGCTTAGGCCTAGCGGGGGACAATGAGCAGTTCTTC.

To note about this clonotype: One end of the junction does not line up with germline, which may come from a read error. The CDR3 region is CASSPDRGRTEVFF. CDR3 sequence (DNA): TGTGCCAGCAGCCCGGACCGGGGGCGTACTGAAGTTTTCTTT. The chain is built from TRBV7-3 and TRBJ1-1; possible D gene TRBD1, 6 bases. This CDR3 comprises 14 residues. Per the germline V gene, CDR1 is SGHTA and CDR2 is FQGTGA.

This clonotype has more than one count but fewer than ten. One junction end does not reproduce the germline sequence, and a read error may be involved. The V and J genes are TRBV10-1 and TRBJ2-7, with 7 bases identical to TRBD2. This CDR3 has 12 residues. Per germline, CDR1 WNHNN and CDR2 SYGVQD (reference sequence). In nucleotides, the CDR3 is TGTGCCACTGGGGACTACTCCTACGAGCAGTACTTC. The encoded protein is CATGDYSYEQYF.

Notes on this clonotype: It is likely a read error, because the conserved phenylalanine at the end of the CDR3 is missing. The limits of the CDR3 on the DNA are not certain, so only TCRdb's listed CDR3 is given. CDR3 amino acids: CASTGQGYQPQQFGD. The V call is TRBV19, the J call TRBJ2-7; TRBD1 is taken as the D call from the table, unchecked against the DNA. The CDR3 has 15 amino acids, counting both end residues. The germline CDR1 and CDR2 sequences are LNHDA and SQIVND (reference sequence).

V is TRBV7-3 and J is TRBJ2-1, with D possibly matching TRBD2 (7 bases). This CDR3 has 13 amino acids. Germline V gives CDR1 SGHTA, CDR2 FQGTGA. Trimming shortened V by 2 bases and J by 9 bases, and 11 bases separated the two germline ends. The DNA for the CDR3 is TGTGCCAGCAGCTTAGGGGGGGCGGGTGAGCAGTTCTTC. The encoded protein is CASSLGGAGEQFF.

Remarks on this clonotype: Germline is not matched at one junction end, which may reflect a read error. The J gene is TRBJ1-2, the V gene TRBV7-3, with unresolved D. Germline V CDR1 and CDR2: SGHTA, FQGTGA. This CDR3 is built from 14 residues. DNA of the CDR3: TGCGCCAGCAGCGTACTTAGGCTGACTTTTGCTTACAACTTC. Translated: CASSVLRLTFAYNF.